This T cell receptor beta chain was captured in a study of blood T cell repertoires in COVID-19. Only in-frame clones appear in the TCRdb table, and some are missing; sequencing was by immunoSEQ multiplex PCR. The profile shows under 200,000 clones, roughly 80% of them singletons. V was trimmed by 10 bases and J by 6 bases, leaving 15 bases between them. The CDR3 extends over 13 amino acids. Germline CDR1 WSHSY, CDR2 SAAADI. The V and J genes are TRBV10-2 and TRBJ1-4; D may be TRBD1 (5 bases). The sequenced material came from peripheral blood. The TCR sequence derives from a woman aged 40 to 49 with COVID-19, enrolled during active disease. CDR3 DNA: TGCGCCACCACTCAAGACAGTTATGAAAAACTGTTTTTT. Protein: CATTQDSYEKLFF.